A single sample gave rise to the 14 T cell receptor beta chains below, sequenced in a study of blood T cells in healthy people across ages. With a J-beta primer mix and a sample-barcoded 5' primer, a second PCR ran about 6 to 11 cycles. TCRdb reanalysed the 5' RACE reads using MiXCR and keeps one entry per CDR3 protein. This repertoire shows roughly 860,000 distinct CDR3 sequences, approximately 67% found once; its top ten account for approximately 30%. Sequencing was carried out using blood. The receptors originated from a young man in good health.

The V call is TRBV29-1, the J call TRBJ1-1; 7 bases match TRBD1. V lost 4 bases, J lost 0 bases, and 5 bases stayed unmatched. The length of the CDR3 is 14 residues. The V gene's germline CDR1 is SQVTM and CDR2 ANQGSEA. The CDR3 here is CSVAGDSMNTEAFF. The CDR3 nucleotides read TGCAGCGTTGCTGGGGACAGTATGAACACTGAAGCTTTCTTT. Looking up the rest from reference TRBV29-1 and TRBJ1-1 gives the full variable domain: SAVISQKPSRDICQRGTSLTIQCQVDSQVTMMFWYRQQPGQSLTLIATANQGSEATYESGFVIDKFPISRPNLTFSTLTVSNMSPEDSSIYLCSVAGDSMNTEAFFGQGTRLTVV.

This rearrangement joins TRBV27 to TRBJ1-5; possible D gene TRBD1, 6 bases. The germline CDR1 and CDR2 sequences are MNHEY and SMNVEV (reference sequence). The V end was cut by 2 bases, the J end by 1 base, with 12 bases between. CDR3 length: 16 amino acids. The CDR3 DNA sequence: TGTGCCAGCAGTTTAGGGGGGCCCATAAGCAATCAGCCCCAGCATTTT. Protein: CASSLGGPISNQPQHF.

V is TRBV9 and J is TRBJ1-2; D unclear. The CDR3 has 15 residues. CDR1 is SGDLS and CDR2 is YYNGEE in the germline V gene. Trimming pared 0 bases from V and 3 bases from J, leaving 12 bases between. CDR3 sequence reads: CASSVGTGIDYGYTF. CDR3 coding DNA: TGTGCCAGCAGCGTAGGAACCGGGATTGACTATGGCTACACCTTC.

The DNA of the CDR3 is TGTGCCATCAGTGAGGGACTAGCGGGGGGCCTTAGGAACGAGCAGTACTTC. Amino acids: CAISEGLAGGLRNEQYF. This sequence joins TRBV10-3 and TRBJ2-4, with 14 bases fitting TRBD2. The DNA end lines up better with TRBJ2-7; the J call may be wrong. This CDR3 comprises 17 residues. Germline-derived CDR1 and CDR2 are ENHRY and SYGVKD.

The chain recombines TRBV9 with TRBJ2-1, with a tentative D call TRBD2 (7 bases). Between the trimmed V and J ends, which lost 0 bases and 3 bases, there was a span of 13 bases. This CDR3 comprises 16 residues. CDR1 is SGDLS and CDR2 is YYNGEE in the germline V gene. CDR3 nucleotides: TGTGCCAGCAGCGTAGGGGGGGGGCTACTCTACAATGAGCAGTTCTTC. Its protein is CASSVGGGLLYNEQFF.

V and J are TRBV6-5 and TRBJ2-7; no reliable D call. V lost 0 bases to trimming and J lost 0 bases, with 6 bases between them. CDR3 length: 14 residues. Germline values: CDR1 MNHEY, CDR2 SVGAGI. CDR3 amino acids: CASSYSVSSYEQYF. CDR3 DNA sequence: TGTGCCAGCAGTTACTCGGTCAGCTCCTACGAGCAGTACTTC.

The V gene is TRBV3-1, the J gene TRBJ2-1; D not resolved. V gave up 4 bases and J gave up 3 bases, with 13 bases separating them. The CDR3 covers 15 residues. The germline CDR1 and CDR2 sequences are LGHDT and YNNKEL (reference sequence). The CDR3 spells CASSPTVNNYNEQFF. CDR3 in DNA: TGTGCCAGCAGCCCGACCGTTAATAACTACAATGAGCAGTTCTTC.

The chain carries TRBV12-3 or TRBV12-4 and TRBJ1-4; 8 positions agree with TRBD1. Trimming cost V 6 bases and J 8 bases; bases outside gene matches: 14. The CDR3 runs to 16 residues. Here the CDR3 reads CASSHPGQGKDEKLFF. In DNA form, the CDR3 reads TGTGCCAGCAGCCACCCCGGACAGGGAAAAGACGAAAAACTGTTTTTT.

This clonotype was seen once. The chain joins TRBV20-1 to TRBJ1-2; D is possibly TRBD1 (6 bases). With 6 bases removed from V and 6 bases from J, the gap between germline ends came to 17 bases. Germline lookup yields CDR1 DFQATT and CDR2 SNEGSKA (reference sequence). The CDR3 has 13 amino acids. The CDR3 sequence: CSAPRRGLDGYTF. For the CDR3, the DNA is TGCAGTGCCCCCCGCCGGGGGCTCGATGGCTACACCTTC.

This chain joins TRBV28 and TRBJ2-1, with 8 bases lining up with TRBD2. This CDR3 contains 17 residues. The V gene's germline CDR1 is MDHEN and CDR2 SYDVKM. The V gene end was trimmed by 7 bases and the J gene end by 1 base; junction bases not matched to a gene: 12. CDR3 residues: CASTSAGEFKSYNEQFF. In DNA form, the CDR3 reads TGTGCCAGCACCTCAGCGGGAGAGTTTAAATCCTACAATGAGCAGTTCTTC.

V and J are TRBV28 and TRBJ2-7, with TRBD2 matching 10 bases. The V and J ends lost 5 bases and 4 bases, in that order; junction bases with no gene match: 8. This CDR3 is 15 amino acids long. Germline assignment: CDR1 MDHEN and CDR2 SYDVKM. The CDR3 nucleotides are TGTGCCAGCAGTCCGAATAGCGGGGGGTTTTACGAGCAGTACTTC. Encoded protein: CASSPNSGGFYEQYF.

The chain carries TRBV24-1 and TRBJ2-7; 7 bases are shared with TRBD1. J was trimmed by 0 bases and V by 3 bases; bases with no gene match: 4. Per germline, CDR1 KGHDR and CDR2 SFDVKD. CDR3 length: 15 amino acids. Here the CDR3 reads CATSDPGQSSYEQYF. For the CDR3, the DNA is TGTGCCACCAGTGATCCGGGACAGAGCTCCTACGAGCAGTACTTC.

This rearrangement joins TRBV7-8 to TRBJ2-1; 7 bases align to TRBD1. The length of the CDR3 is 12 residues. The ends lost 5 bases at V and 13 bases at J; junction bases unmatched: 8. Germline V CDR1 and CDR2: SGHVS, FQNEAQ. The CDR3 region has the DNA TGTGCCAGCAGCCCCCCCCAGGGGGTCCAGTTCTTC. It translates to CASSPPQGVQFF.

The J gene is TRBJ2-5, the V gene TRBV12-3 or TRBV12-4; TRBD1 agrees at 10 bases. This CDR3 region has 16 residues. J was trimmed by 5 bases and V by 3 bases; bases with no gene match: 9. The CDR3 is CASSFFWTGGGETQYF. The CDR3 nucleotides are TGTGCCAGCAGTTTCTTTTGGACAGGGGGGGGCGAGACCCAGTACTTC.